The 26 T cell receptor beta chains given below trace back to one sample, sequenced in a study of control samples from healthy donors and cancer patients. Clones were sequenced by immunoSEQ multiplex PCR, and TCRdb holds only the in-frame ones, with some missing. The sample has roughly 24,000 clones; about 83% are singletons. The sequencing input was PBMCs. Source of these receptors: a man aged 60 to 75 with head and neck cancer.

This clone has just a few counts. The chain joins TRBV18 to TRBJ2-6; 10 bases fit TRBD1. V dropped 5 bases and J dropped 2; count of bases not matched to a gene: 6. This CDR3 comprises 17 residues. Germline loops: CDR1 KGHSH, CDR2 LQKENI. CDR3 in amino acids: CASSDKGQGAGANVLTF. For the CDR3, the DNA is TGTGCCAGCTCAGATAAAGGACAGGGGGCTGGGGCCAACGTCCTGACTTTC.

V usage is TRBV4-1 and J usage is TRBJ1-2; a possible D gene is TRBD1 (6 bases). CDR1 MGHRA and CDR2 YSYEKL come from the germline V gene. Trimming removed 1 base at V and 1 base at J, with 10 bases between. This CDR3 spans 15 amino acids. The CDR3 here is CASSQGVGGNYGYTF. CDR3 bases: TGCGCCAGCAGCCAAGGTGTAGGGGGTAACTATGGCTACACCTTC.

V usage is TRBV11-3 and J usage is TRBJ1-2, with 8 bases matching TRBD1. The J segment lost 8 bases and the V segment lost 1 base, leaving 9 bases of the junction unmatched. Germline V gene sequence: CDR1 SGHNT, CDR2 YENEEA. This CDR3 has 15 amino acids. CDR3 loop: CASSLADRVVEGYTF. CDR3 coding DNA: TGTGCCAGCAGCTTAGCGGACAGGGTGGTGGAGGGCTACACCTTC.

The CDR3 loop reads CASSRLTSTDTQYF. CDR3 nucleotide sequence: TGTGCCAGCTCCCGGTTGACTAGCACAGATACGCAGTATTTT. The chain combines TRBV6-5 with TRBJ2-3; D is ambiguous. The CDR3 consists of 14 residues. V shed 8 bases and J shed 0 bases, with 12 bases lying between them. Germline CDR1 is MNHEY and CDR2 is SVGAGI.

This chain links TRBV14 with TRBJ2-7; D is undetermined. Trimming stripped 0 bases from V and 3 bases from J, with 6 bases between. Germline CDR1 SGHDN, CDR2 FVKESK. This CDR3 has 13 amino acids. The CDR3 spells CASSQETGYEQYF. CDR3 sequence (DNA): TGTGCCAGCAGCCAAGAAACTGGCTACGAGCAGTACTTC.

The chain couples TRBV2 to TRBJ2-7; TRBD2 agrees at 11 bases. The CDR3 extends over 16 amino acids. Germline-derived CDR1 and CDR2 are SNHLY and FYNNEI. The V and J ends lost 7 bases and 1 base, in that order; junction bases with no gene match: 9. The CDR3 protein is CASIDGGTSGSYEQYF. For the CDR3, the DNA is TGTGCCAGCATCGATGGGGGGACTAGCGGTTCCTACGAGCAGTACTTC.

The rearrangement joins TRBV3-1 (or the pseudogene TRBV3-2) to TRBJ1-3; D perhaps matches TRBD1 (6 bases). V lost 5 bases to trimming and J lost 8 bases, with 16 bases between them. The CDR3 has 14 amino acids. Germline V gene lookup returns CDR1 LGHDT and CDR2 YNNKEL (reference sequence). Here the CDR3 reads CASSSSGTRDTIYF. For the CDR3, the DNA is TGTGCCAGCAGCTCCTCCGGGACAAGGGACACCATATATTTT.

This clone was observed a single time. The chain uses TRBV27 and TRBJ2-3; the match to TRBD2 covers 11 bases. The CDR3 runs to 15 residues. V lost 5 bases, J lost 2 bases, and 3 bases stayed unmatched. Germline values: CDR1 MNHEY, CDR2 SMNVEV (reference sequence). CDR3 residues: CASSVTSGDTDTQYF. CDR3 DNA: TGTGCCAGCAGTGTGACTAGCGGGGACACAGATACGCAGTATTTT.

V and J are TRBV5-1 and TRBJ2-5; D perhaps matches TRBD1 (6 bases). The length of the CDR3 is 15 residues. Germline V CDR1 and CDR2: SGHRS, YFSETQ. The germline V and J ends were trimmed by 0 bases and 2 bases, with 11 bases remaining between them. The CDR3 reads CASSLVPRGQETQYF. CDR3 sequence (DNA): TGCGCCAGCAGCTTGGTCCCCAGGGGTCAAGAGACCCAGTACTTC.

The chain recombines TRBV5-1 with TRBJ2-1, with 7 bases matching TRBD1. Trimming took 0 bases from V and 2 from J; bases not matched to a gene: 5. Germline V gives CDR1 SGHRS, CDR2 YFSETQ. The CDR3 length is 16 residues. The CDR3 sequence is CASSLAGDSTYNEQFF. The CDR3 DNA reads TGCGCCAGCAGCTTGGCCGGGGACAGTACCTACAATGAGCAGTTCTTC.

The gene calls are TRBV6-5 and TRBJ2-4; 7 nucleotides align to TRBD2. The trim removed 4 bases at V and 2 bases at J, leaving 8 bases unmatched. The CDR3 is made up of 16 amino acids. Germline loops: CDR1 MNHEY, CDR2 SVGAGI. The CDR3 DNA sequence: TGTGCCAGCAGTTCCCGGGGGGTTTCAACCAAAAACATTCAGTACTTC. Translated: CASSSRGVSTKNIQYF.

This chain joins TRBV27 and TRBJ1-2, with D unresolved. The CDR3 has 14 residues. V gave up 6 bases and J gave up 0 bases, with 11 bases separating them. CDR1 is MNHEY, CDR2 SMNVEV, per germline (reference sequence). CDR3 DNA: TGTGCCAGCAGCCCGAGAGGATCTAACTATGGCTACACCTTC. Translation gives CASSPRGSNYGYTF.

As regards this clone: Distinct nucleotide sequences in the sample also encode this CDR3. CDR3 DNA sequence: TGCGCCAGCAGCCAAGCTGGGCGGGGCCGCAATGAGCAGTTCTTC. It codes for CASSQAGRGRNEQFF. The chain links TRBV4-1 to TRBJ2-1; TRBD2 is a possible D gene (6 bases). V was pared by 1 base and J by 6 bases, with 13 bases between. The CDR3 runs 15 residues. CDR1 and CDR2 from the germline V gene are MGHRA and YSYEKL.

This clone was recorded only once. V gene TRBV9 combines with J gene TRBJ1-2; D unresolved. Germline V gives CDR1 SGDLS, CDR2 YYNGEE. V dropped 0 bases and J dropped 2 bases, with 8 bases sitting between them. CDR3 size: 14 residues. The CDR3 region is CASSVAKGNYGYTF. The CDR3 DNA reads as TGTGCCAGCAGCGTAGCGAAAGGGAACTATGGCTACACCTTC.

This clone has more than one count but fewer than ten. This chain joins TRBV19 and TRBJ1-2; tentative D call: TRBD1 (6 bases). Trimming shortened V by 3 bases and J by 7 bases, and 12 bases separated the two germline ends. This CDR3 spans 13 amino acids. CDR1 is LNHDA, CDR2 SQIVND, per germline (reference sequence). The CDR3 spells CASSITQGSGYTF. CDR3 nucleotide sequence: TGTGCCAGTAGTATCACCCAGGGGAGTGGCTACACCTTC.

V and J are TRBV5-1 and TRBJ2-1, with 10 bases aligning to TRBD2. Germline CDR1 SGHRS, CDR2 YFSETQ. The V segment lost 5 bases and the J segment 4 bases; nucleotides outside the gene matches: 6. This CDR3 region has 15 residues. The CDR3 DNA reads TGCGCCAGCAGGGGTGCTAGCGGGGGATACAATGAGCAGTTCTTC. Amino acids: CASRGASGGYNEQFF.

The V call is TRBV7-2, the J call TRBJ2-7; 8 bases map to TRBD1. With V trimmed by 1 base and J by 3 bases, 5 bases remained unmatched. The V gene's germline CDR1 is SGHTA and CDR2 FQGNSA. This CDR3 region has 15 residues. DNA of the CDR3: TGTGCCAGCAGCTTAGTGGGGACAGGCGGCTACGAGCAGTACTTC. Translated: CASSLVGTGGYEQYF.

This chain links TRBV2 with TRBJ1-4, with D perhaps TRBD1 (5 bases). The germline CDR1 and CDR2 sequences are SNHLY and FYNNEI. This CDR3 is built from 16 residues. V lost 11 bases, J lost 0 bases, and 19 bases lay in between. The CDR3 DNA is TGTGCCGGGGGGTCAGCGGCAAGTGCAACTAATGAAAAACTGTTTTTT. It codes for CAGGSAASATNEKLFF.

The V call is TRBV5-1, the J call TRBJ2-7, with 9 positions matching TRBD1. This CDR3 region has 14 residues. Germline V gene lookup returns CDR1 SGHRS and CDR2 YFSETQ. J lost 0 bases, V lost 5 bases, and 3 bases had no gene match. In DNA, the CDR3 is TGCGCCAGCAGGCGACAGGGGGACTCCTACGAGCAGTACTTC. Translation: CASRRQGDSYEQYF.

CDR3 in DNA: TGTGCCAGCAGTGACGACTTTCAAGAGACCCAGTACTTC. It is translated as CASSDDFQETQYF. This chain connects TRBV2 to TRBJ2-5; D is unclear. This CDR3 region has 13 residues. CDR1 and CDR2 (germline): SNHLY, FYNNEI. Trimming shortened V by 3 bases and J by 2 bases, and 7 bases separated the two germline ends.

The chain carries TRBV7-9 and TRBJ1-4; D is undetermined. CDR1 and CDR2 (germline): SEHNR, FQNEAQ (reference sequence). Trimming stripped 3 bases from V and 3 bases from J, with 5 bases between. There are 13 residues in the CDR3. The CDR3 is CASSFGANEKLFF. In DNA, the CDR3 is TGTGCCAGCAGCTTCGGGGCTAATGAAAAACTGTTTTTT.

The chain couples TRBV9 to TRBJ2-1; the D is unclear. V dropped 0 bases and J dropped 10 bases, with 8 bases sitting between them. The germline gives CDR1 SGDLS, CDR2 YYNGEE. CDR3 size: 12 residues. DNA of the CDR3: TGTGCCAGCAGCGTAGAGGGTAGAGAGCAGTTCTTC. Translation gives CASSVEGREQFF.

The genes are TRBV19 and TRBJ2-2; 8 bases are shared with TRBD2. The V gene's germline CDR1 is LNHDA and CDR2 SQIVND (reference sequence). The CDR3 length is 16 residues. Losses at the gene ends were 3 bases for V and 3 bases for J; bases not matched to a gene: 6. The CDR3 region has the DNA TGTGCCAGTAGTATCGAGAGCGGGGGACACACCGGGGAGCTGTTTTTT. Amino acid sequence: CASSIESGGHTGELFF. The entire variable domain, with the rest obtained from reference TRBV19 and TRBJ2-2, is as follows: DGGITQSPKYLFRKEGQNVTLSCEQNLNHDAMYWYRQDPGQGLRLIYYSQIVNDFQKGDIAEGYSVSREKKESFPLTVTSAQKNPTAFYLCASSIESGGHTGELFFGEGSRLTVL.

This clone was recorded only once. V and J are TRBV5-1 and TRBJ2-5; D is uncertain. Trimming removed 2 bases from V and 3 bases from J, with 8 bases in between. Germline-derived CDR1 and CDR2 are SGHRS and YFSETQ. This CDR3 is 13 amino acids long. The CDR3: CASSFAAEETQYF. CDR3 in DNA: TGCGCCAGCAGCTTTGCCGCCGAAGAGACCCAGTACTTC.

Comments on this clone: The sample contains more than one DNA sequence encoding this CDR3. The chain carries TRBV12-3 or TRBV12-4 and TRBJ1-3; 8 bases agree with TRBD1. The CDR3 consists of 13 residues. The J segment lost 7 bases and the V segment lost 3 bases, leaving 2 bases of the junction unmatched. The chain's CDR3 is CASSFRQGNTIYF. CDR3 coding DNA: TGTGCCAGCAGTTTCCGACAGGGGAACACCATATATTTT.

The chain carries TRBV2 and TRBJ1-2; 8 bases are a match to TRBD1. The junction had 2 bases not matched to a gene; V was cut back by 6 bases and J by 5 bases. CDR1 SNHLY and CDR2 FYNNEI come from the germline V gene. This CDR3 contains 12 residues. The CDR3, as DNA: TGTGCCAGCAGCCGGACAGGGTATGGCTACACCTTC. Protein product: CASSRTGYGYTF.